These 27 T cell receptor beta chains were sequenced from one sample in a study of CD8+ T cells in alopecia areata. Investigators isolated RNA and reverse transcribed it into cDNA to act as the sequencing template. Libraries were prepared by immunoSEQ multiplex PCR; TCRdb keeps only in-frame clonotypes and omits some of them. Seen here are more than 90,000 clones, about 60% observed once, and the top ten hold more than 9%. Noted treatment: oral pan-JAK inhibitor, 5-10 mg twice daily. Sequences were derived from CD8+ T cells sorted from blood, sampled at week 24, from a patient treated with tofacitinib. The source of these receptors is a human donor with alopecia areata.

V usage is TRBV5-1 and J usage is TRBJ1-1, with no clear D. The CDR3 contains 15 residues. Germline V gives CDR1 SGHRS, CDR2 YFSETQ. Trimming removed 3 bases at V and 1 base at J, with 13 bases between. CDR3 loop: CASSWTDSTNTEAFF. CDR3 bases: TGCGCCAGCAGCTGGACGGACTCGACGAACACTGAAGCTTTCTTT.

The chain joins TRBV2 to TRBJ2-2; 10 bases map to TRBD1. Germline CDR1 SNHLY, CDR2 FYNNEI. This CDR3 comprises 15 residues. Losses at the gene ends were 6 bases for V and 6 bases for J; bases not matched to a gene: 7. The CDR3 nucleotides read TGTGCCAGCAGGGCGACAGGGGGCAAGGCCGGGGAGCTGTTTTTT. Its protein product is CASRATGGKAGELFF. The whole variable domain, filled in from reference TRBV2 and TRBJ2-2, reads EPEVTQTPSHQVTQMGQEVILRCVPISNHLYFYWYRQILGQKVEFLVSFYNNEISEKSEIFDDQFSVERPDGSNFTLKIRSTKLEDSAMYFCASRATGGKAGELFFGEGSRLTVL.

The V and J genes are TRBV4-3 and TRBJ2-6; D unresolved. This CDR3 has 16 amino acids. Trimming stripped 1 base from V and 3 bases from J, with 10 bases between. Germline CDR1 and CDR2: LGHNA and YSLEER. As DNA, the CDR3 is TGCGCCAGCAGCCAAGCGGCCTCCGGTGGGGCCAACGTCCTGACTTTC. Translation gives CASSQAASGGANVLTF.

This clone appeared once. The chain combines TRBV27 with TRBJ2-3, with TRBD1 identical over 7 bases. CDR3 length: 14 amino acids. With 4 bases clipped from V and 5 bases from J, the junction kept 6 bases outside the gene matches. Germline loops: CDR1 MNHEY, CDR2 SMNVEV (reference sequence). The CDR3 DNA is TGTGCCAGCAGTTCCCGACAGGGTGAAGATACGCAGTATTTT. This codes for CASSSRQGEDTQYF.

The genes are TRBV6-5 and TRBJ1-2; no firm D call. The V end was cut by 2 bases, the J end by 8 bases, with 12 bases between. The CDR3 extends over 13 amino acids. The germline gives CDR1 MNHEY, CDR2 SVGAGI. This chain's CDR3 is CASSYSEGKGYTF. In DNA form, the CDR3 reads TGTGCCAGCAGTTACAGTGAAGGGAAAGGCTACACCTTC.

V gene TRBV7-6 combines with J gene TRBJ1-2, with unresolved D. CDR1 and CDR2 from the germline V gene are SGHVS and FNYEAQ. The CDR3 loop spans 14 amino acids. V dropped 0 bases and J dropped 4 bases, with 9 bases sitting between them. The CDR3 nucleotides read TGTGCCAGCAGCTTAGCGGCCGACACCTATGGCTACACCTTC. Amino acids: CASSLAADTYGYTF. The full variable domain, completed using reference TRBV7-6 and TRBJ1-2, is GAGVSQSPRYKVTKRGQDVALRCDPISGHVSLYWYRQALGQGPEFLTYFNYEAQQDKSGLPNDRFSAERPEGSISTLTIQRTEQRDSAMYRCASSLAADTYGYTFGSGTRLTVV.

This clone came up a few times. The chain links TRBV30 to TRBJ2-1, with D possibly matching TRBD2 (6 bases). V shed 5 bases and J shed 9 bases, with 14 bases lying between them. CDR3 length: 12 amino acids. The germline CDR1 and CDR2 sequences are GTSNPN and SVGIG (reference sequence). The chain's CDR3 is CAWGDLSGEQFF. DNA for the CDR3: TGTGCCTGGGGGGACTTGAGTGGTGAGCAGTTCTTC.

This clone is a singleton in its sample. This chain connects TRBV5-6 to TRBJ2-3; D is unclear. The CDR3 is made up of 14 amino acids. Trimming cost V 0 bases and J 1 base, with 6 bases left between them. Germline values: CDR1 SGHDT, CDR2 YYEEEE. CDR3 protein: CASSLEFGTDTQYF. CDR3 coding DNA: TGTGCCAGCAGCTTGGAGTTTGGCACAGATACGCAGTATTTT.

The rearrangement joins TRBV13 to TRBJ2-5; 7 nucleotides match TRBD2. The V and J ends lost 5 bases and 1 base, in that order; junction bases with no gene match: 7. In germline, CDR1 is PRHDT, CDR2 FYEKMQ (reference sequence). The CDR3 length is 15 residues. CDR3 sequence reads: CASSPRSGGQETQYF. The CDR3 DNA reads TGTGCCAGCAGCCCCAGGTCGGGGGGCCAAGAGACCCAGTACTTC.

The table lists this clone with a few counts. The chain recombines TRBV19 with TRBJ2-1; 9 nucleotides align to TRBD2. After removal of 6 bases from V and 12 bases from J, the junction contained 18 bases not matched to a gene. The CDR3 loop spans 16 amino acids. Per germline, CDR1 LNHDA and CDR2 SQIVND (reference sequence). This CDR3 reads CASRAPGTSWLHPQFF. DNA of the CDR3: TGTGCCAGTAGAGCTCCCGGGACTAGCTGGCTTCATCCGCAGTTCTTC.

A single count supports this clone. The chain uses TRBV7-9 and TRBJ1-1; weak D call: TRBD1 (5 bases). V shed 5 bases and J shed 5 bases, with 9 bases lying between them. Germline assignment: CDR1 SEHNR and CDR2 FQNEAQ (reference sequence). The CDR3 contains 12 residues. The CDR3: CASSRGGTEAFF. In DNA, the CDR3 is TGTGCCAGCAGCCGCGGGGGAACTGAAGCTTTCTTT.

The V call is TRBV6-5, the J call TRBJ2-1; D uncertain. The CDR3 sequence is 12 residues long. Looked up from germline, CDR1 is MNHEY and CDR2 is SVGAGI. Trimming removed 6 bases at V and 6 bases at J, with 9 bases between. As DNA, the CDR3 is TGTGCCAGCAGCTCCGACACCAATGAGCAGTTCTTC. It encodes CASSSDTNEQFF.

The rearrangement joins TRBV12-5 to TRBJ1-2; 7 bases agree with TRBD1. CDR1 and CDR2 from the germline V gene are LGHNT and FRNRAP. The CDR3 is 13 amino acids. Trimming at V came to 1 base and at J to 4 bases, leaving 0 bases not matched to a gene. CDR3 bases: TGTGCTAGTGGTTTGGAGGGGGCCTATGGCTACACCTTC. It codes for CASGLEGAYGYTF. Combining the CDR3 with reference TRBV12-5 and TRBJ1-2 gives the whole variable domain DARVTQTPRHKVTEMGQEVTMRCQPILGHNTVFWYRQTMMQGLELLAYFRNRAPLDDSGMPKDRFSAEMPDATLATLKIQPSEPRDSAVYFCASGLEGAYGYTFGSGTRLTVV.

The chain links TRBV7-9 to TRBJ1-5; no firm D call. CDR3 length: 16 residues. The germline V gene has CDR1 SEHNR and CDR2 FQNEAQ (reference sequence). The V gene lost 11 bases and the J gene lost 0 bases, with 20 bases spanning the gap. The CDR3 sequence is CAGPESGIASNQPQHF. For the CDR3, the DNA is TGTGCCGGACCCGAGTCGGGGATTGCTAGCAATCAGCCCCAGCATTTT.

The J gene is TRBJ1-5, the V gene TRBV4-2, with 7 bases aligning to TRBD1. The V gene's germline CDR1 is LGHNA and CDR2 YNFKEQ. V lost 3 bases and J lost 4; bases outside the gene matches: 9. The CDR3 covers 16 residues. This chain's CDR3 is CASSQDLKGANQPQHF. As DNA, the CDR3 is TGTGCCAGCAGCCAGGATCTAAAGGGGGCTAATCAGCCCCAGCATTTT.

The chain joins TRBV11-2 to TRBJ2-7, with 8 bases aligning to TRBD1. V was pared by 5 bases and J by 2 bases, with 5 bases of the junction left unmatched. Germline CDR1 is SGHAT and CDR2 is FQNNGV. The CDR3 covers 14 residues. Here the CDR3 reads CASSQGQAPYEQYF. Written as DNA, the CDR3 is TGTGCCAGCAGCCAGGGACAGGCACCCTACGAGCAGTACTTC.

The genes are TRBV9 and TRBJ2-3; 9 nucleotides line up with TRBD2. This CDR3 is 15 amino acids long. V shed 3 bases and J 0 bases; nucleotides not matched to a gene: 2. Germline V gene sequence: CDR1 SGDLS, CDR2 YYNGEE. CDR3 residues: CASSATSGSTDTQYF. The CDR3 bases are TGTGCCAGCAGCGCGACTAGCGGAAGCACAGATACGCAGTATTTT. The full variable domain, its missing parts supplied by reference TRBV9 and TRBJ2-3, is DSGVTQTPKHLITATGQRVTLRCSPRSGDLSVYWYQQSLDQGLQFLIQYYNGEERAKGNILERFSAQQFPDLHSELNLSSLELGDSALYFCASSATSGSTDTQYFGPGTRLTVL.

This clone was detected only a few times. The V and J genes are TRBV6-5 and TRBJ1-1; perhaps TRBD1 as D (5 bases). There are 16 residues in the CDR3. Trimming stripped 2 bases from V and 4 bases from J, with 17 bases between. Looked up from germline, CDR1 is MNHEY and CDR2 is SVGAGI. In nucleotides, the CDR3 is TGTGCCAGCAGTTACCTAGAGGGGAGGGCTCTCACTGAAGCTTTCTTT. Its protein product is CASSYLEGRALTEAFF.

The chain employs TRBV4-3 and TRBJ2-5, with 7 bases fitting TRBD2. J lost 5 bases, V lost 0 bases, and 9 bases had no gene match. CDR3 length equals 16 residues. The germline CDR1 and CDR2 sequences are LGHNA and YSLEER. The DNA for the CDR3 is TGCGCCAGCAGCCAAGAATGGGGAGGGTATAGGGAGACCCAGTACTTC. It encodes CASSQEWGGYRETQYF.

This clone was observed a handful of times. V is TRBV7-9 and J is TRBJ1-5, with 7 bases matching TRBD1. CDR3 length: 14 residues. Germline CDR1 is SEHNR and CDR2 is FQNEAQ (reference sequence). V lost 4 bases, J lost 4 bases, and 4 bases stayed unmatched. The CDR3, as DNA: TGTGCCAGCAGCTACGGGACAGCTAATCAGCCCCAGCATTTT. Translation gives CASSYGTANQPQHF.

V usage is TRBV27 and J usage is TRBJ1-6; 8 nucleotides agree with TRBD1. Germline V lookup: CDR1 MNHEY, CDR2 SMNVEV (reference sequence). This CDR3 contains 15 residues. V shed 6 bases, J shed 1 base, and the junction held 2 bases outside the gene matches. This chain's CDR3 is CASSQGASYNSPLHF. The CDR3 DNA reads as TGTGCCAGCAGCCAGGGGGCTTCCTATAATTCACCCCTCCACTTT.

V usage is TRBV7-6 and J usage is TRBJ2-1; D unresolved. This CDR3 comprises 13 residues. Germline assignment: CDR1 SGHVS and CDR2 FNYEAQ. The ends were cut back, 2 bases at V and 3 bases at J, with 5 bases in the middle. CDR3 DNA: TGTGCCAGCAGCTTAAGTCACTACAATGAGCAGTTCTTC. This codes for CASSLSHYNEQFF. Variable domain in full (rest from reference TRBV7-6 and TRBJ2-1): GAGVSQSPRYKVTKRGQDVALRCDPISGHVSLYWYRQALGQGPEFLTYFNYEAQQDKSGLPNDRFSAERPEGSISTLTIQRTEQRDSAMYRCASSLSHYNEQFFGPGTRLTVL.

V and J are TRBV27 and TRBJ1-6; TRBD1 matches 7 bases. The CDR3 loop spans 14 amino acids. Germline V gives CDR1 MNHEY, CDR2 SMNVEV (reference sequence). V shed 6 bases, J shed 9 bases, and the junction held 8 bases outside the gene matches. CDR3 loop: CASSFDRAGSPLHF. For the CDR3, the DNA is TGTGCCAGCAGCTTCGACAGGGCGGGTTCACCCCTCCACTTT.

This clone was observed a few times. The V call is TRBV15, the J call TRBJ1-5; D gene uncertain. Germline CDR1 reads LNHNV; CDR2 reads YYDKDF (reference sequence). V was pared by 5 bases and J by 6 bases, with 8 bases between. CDR3 length: 12 residues. CDR3 sequence: CATSDEGQPQHF. In DNA form, the CDR3 reads TGTGCCACCAGCGACGAAGGTCAGCCCCAGCATTTT.

V usage is TRBV12-5 and J usage is TRBJ1-2; D uncertain. The CDR3 extends over 13 amino acids. Germline V gene data show CDR1 as LGHNT and CDR2 as FRNRAP. Trimming stripped 1 base from V and 4 bases from J, with 7 bases between. The CDR3 DNA follows: TGTGCTAGTGGTTTGGACCCTTTCTATGGCTACACCTTC. Residues: CASGLDPFYGYTF.

DNA for the CDR3: TGTGCCAGCACGCACACAGGTGACCCAGCGGGCTACACCTTC. Translation gives CASTHTGDPAGYTF. J is TRBJ1-2 and V is TRBV4-2; D may be TRBD1 (5 bases). The V end lost 7 bases, the J end lost 8 bases, and 20 bases lay between the germline ends. The CDR3 is 14 residues long. Germline CDR1 reads LGHNA; CDR2 reads YNFKEQ.

This clone was seen only a few times. At the DNA level, this CDR3 is encoded by other sequences in the same sample as well. The chain has TRBV5-6 and TRBJ2-7; weak D call: TRBD1 (5 bases). The CDR3 covers 13 residues. The germline V gene encodes CDR1 SGHDT and CDR2 YYEEEE. Trimming removed 2 bases from V and 0 bases from J, with 6 bases in between. The CDR3 sequence is CASSFDSSYEQYF. The CDR3 DNA sequence: TGTGCCAGCAGCTTTGACAGCTCCTACGAGCAGTACTTC.